This is a list of T cell receptor beta chains from one sample in a study of cytotoxic CD8 clonotypes in ibrutinib-treated CLL. Sequenced by immunoSEQ multiplex PCR; TCRdb stores in-frame clones only, minus some. The sample lists 40,000 to 60,000 clones, 45% to 55% occurring once. This specimen was PBMCs, taken after 12 months of ibrutinib treatment. The source of these receptors is a human donor with chronic lymphocytic leukemia. Each CDR3 is given with its conserved first and last residue. The D gene is left open where the match is weak. Clone sizes are given selectively: once, few, many, or a class where the clone is expanded.

D gene	V gene	clone size	J gene	CDR3 DNA	CDR3 protein
TRBD1	TRBV2	medium-sized	TRBJ2-5	TGTGCCAGCAGGAAAGACAGGGGAGAGACCCAGTACTTC	CASRKDRGETQYF
NA	TRBV5-1	NA	TRBJ2-7	TGCGCCAGCAGCCGGGAGGGACAGAACTACGAGCAGTACTTC	CASSREGQNYEQYF
NA	TRBV11-3	many	TRBJ2-2	TGTGCCAGCAGCTTAGTAGGGACCGGGGAGCTGTTTTTT	CASSLVGTGELFF
NA	TRBV5-1	many	TRBJ1-1	TGCGCCAGCAGCCCCAGGTTTGAGGGTGAAGCTTTCTTT	CASSPRFEGEAFF
NA	TRBV7-8	NA	TRBJ1-5	TGTGCCAGCAGCTTAAAGAATCAGCCCCAGCATTTT	CASSLKNQPQHF
NA	TRBV21-1	medium-sized	TRBJ1-5	TGTGCCAGCAGCGAAGGGACGGCCGAGGATCAGCCCCAGCATTTT	CASSEGTAEDQPQHF
NA	TRBV28	few	TRBJ2-7	TGTGCCAGCAGTCCCCCCACCTACGAGCAGTACTTC	CASSPPTYEQYF
NA	TRBV27	NA	TRBJ1-2	TGTGCCAGCAGTTTAGGGGGGGAGGCTGGCTACACCTTC	CASSLGGEAGYTF
NA	TRBV4-2	NA	TRBJ2-2	TGTGCCAGCAGCCAAGTAGTACAGATAAACACCGGGGAGCTGTTTTTT	CASSQVVQINTGELFF
NA	TRBV15	NA	TRBJ1-1	TGTGCCACCAGGACCAGGGTGAACACTGAAGCTTTCTTT	CATRTRVNTEAFF
NA	TRBV10-1	NA	TRBJ1-6	TGCGCCAGCAGTAGCGGCACAGGGCCCAATTCACCCCTCCACTTT	CASSSGTGPNSPLHF
NA	TRBV28	NA	TRBJ1-6	TGTGCCAGCAGTTTAAGGCAGGAACATTCACCCCTCCACTTT	CASSLRQEHSPLHF
NA	TRBV7-2	many	TRBJ2-1	TGTGCCAGCAGCTTTGGCCTCCGGATGGAGCAGTTCTTC	CASSFGLRMEQFF
NA	TRBV11-3	NA	TRBJ1-5	TGTGCCAGCAGCTTAGCGGGCAGGGGCAACCAGCCCCAGCATTTT	CASSLAGRGNQPQHF
NA	TRBV11-1	NA	TRBJ2-7	TGTGCCAGCAGCGTTACTCACTACGAGCAGTACTTC	CASSVTHYEQYF